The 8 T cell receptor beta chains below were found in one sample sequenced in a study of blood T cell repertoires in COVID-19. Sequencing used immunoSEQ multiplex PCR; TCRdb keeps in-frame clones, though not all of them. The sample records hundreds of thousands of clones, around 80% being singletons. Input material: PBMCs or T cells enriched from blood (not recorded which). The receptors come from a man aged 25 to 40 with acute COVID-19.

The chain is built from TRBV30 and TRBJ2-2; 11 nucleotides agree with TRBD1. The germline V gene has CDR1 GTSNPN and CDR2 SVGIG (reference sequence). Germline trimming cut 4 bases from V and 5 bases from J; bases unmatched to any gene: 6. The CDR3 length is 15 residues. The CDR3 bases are TGTGCCTGGACAGGACAGGGGGCGGGTACCGGGGAGCTGTTTTTT. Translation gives CAWTGQGAGTGELFF.

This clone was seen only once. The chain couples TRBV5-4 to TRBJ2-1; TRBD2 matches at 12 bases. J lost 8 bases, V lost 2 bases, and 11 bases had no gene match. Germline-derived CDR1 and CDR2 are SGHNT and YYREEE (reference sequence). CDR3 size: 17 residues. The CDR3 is CASSLPSGGGSNHEQFF. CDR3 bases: TGTGCCAGCAGCTTACCTAGCGGGGGGGGAAGTAACCATGAGCAGTTCTTC.

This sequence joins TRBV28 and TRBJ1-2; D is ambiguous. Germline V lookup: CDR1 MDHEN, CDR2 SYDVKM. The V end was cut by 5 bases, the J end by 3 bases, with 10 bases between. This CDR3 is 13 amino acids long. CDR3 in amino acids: CASSRLKYYGYTF. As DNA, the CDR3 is TGTGCCAGCAGTCGACTGAAATACTATGGCTACACCTTC.

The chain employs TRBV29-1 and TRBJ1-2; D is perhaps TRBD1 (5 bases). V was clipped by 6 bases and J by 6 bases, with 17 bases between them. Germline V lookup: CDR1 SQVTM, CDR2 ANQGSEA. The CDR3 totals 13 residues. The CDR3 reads CSVPPTGIHGYTF. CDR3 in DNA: TGCAGCGTCCCTCCTACAGGCATCCATGGCTACACCTTC.

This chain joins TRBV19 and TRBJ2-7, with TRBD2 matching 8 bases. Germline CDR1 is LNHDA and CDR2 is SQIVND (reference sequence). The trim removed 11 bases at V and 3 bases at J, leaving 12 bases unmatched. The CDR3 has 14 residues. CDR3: CARLTGGRDYEQYV. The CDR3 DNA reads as TGTGCCCGACTAACGGGAGGGCGAGACTACGAGCAGTACGTC.

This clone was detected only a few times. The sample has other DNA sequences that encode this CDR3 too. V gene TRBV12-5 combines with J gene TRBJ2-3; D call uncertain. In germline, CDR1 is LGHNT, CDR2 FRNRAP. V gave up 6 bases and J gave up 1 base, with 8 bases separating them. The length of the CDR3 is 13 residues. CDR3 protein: CASGPSGTDTQYF. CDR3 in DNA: TGTGCTAGTGGCCCCAGTGGCACAGATACGCAGTATTTT. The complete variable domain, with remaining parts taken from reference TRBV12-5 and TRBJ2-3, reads DARVTQTPRHKVTEMGQEVTMRCQPILGHNTVFWYRQTMMQGLELLAYFRNRAPLDDSGMPKDRFSAEMPDATLATLKIQPSEPRDSAVYFCASGPSGTDTQYFGPGTRLTVL.

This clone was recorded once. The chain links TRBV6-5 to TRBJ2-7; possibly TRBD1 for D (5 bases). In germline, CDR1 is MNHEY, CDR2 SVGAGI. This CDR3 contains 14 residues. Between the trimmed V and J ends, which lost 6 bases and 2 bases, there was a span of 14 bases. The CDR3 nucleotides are TGTGCCAGCAGCGCACAGGACCCACCCTACGAGCAGTACGTC. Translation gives CASSAQDPPYEQYV.

The CDR3 here is CASTLAGGHSQYF. CDR3 coding DNA: TGTGCCAGCACTCTAGCGGGGGGCCATTCCCAGTACTTC. This rearrangement joins TRBV2 to TRBJ2-5; 11 bases agree with TRBD2. Losses at the gene ends were 7 bases for V and 9 bases for J; bases not matched to a gene: 7. The CDR3 covers 13 residues. CDR1 and CDR2 (germline): SNHLY, FYNNEI.